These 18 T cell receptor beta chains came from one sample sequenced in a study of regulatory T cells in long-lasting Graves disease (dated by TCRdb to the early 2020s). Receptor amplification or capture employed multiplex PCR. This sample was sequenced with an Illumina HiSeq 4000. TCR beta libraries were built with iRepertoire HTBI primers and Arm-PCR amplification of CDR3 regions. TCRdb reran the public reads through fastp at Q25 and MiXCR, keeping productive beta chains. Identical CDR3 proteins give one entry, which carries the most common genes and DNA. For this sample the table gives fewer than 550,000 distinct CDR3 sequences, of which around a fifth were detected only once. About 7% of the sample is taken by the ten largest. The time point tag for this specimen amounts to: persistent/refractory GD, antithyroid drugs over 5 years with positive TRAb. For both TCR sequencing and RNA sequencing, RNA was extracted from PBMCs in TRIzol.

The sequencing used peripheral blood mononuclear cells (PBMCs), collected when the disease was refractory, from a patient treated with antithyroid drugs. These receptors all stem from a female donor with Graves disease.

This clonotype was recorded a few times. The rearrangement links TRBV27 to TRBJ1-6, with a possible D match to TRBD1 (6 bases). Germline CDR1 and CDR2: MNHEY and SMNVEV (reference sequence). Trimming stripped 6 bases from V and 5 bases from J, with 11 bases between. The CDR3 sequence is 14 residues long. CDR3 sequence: CASSVAGDNSPLHF. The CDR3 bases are TGTGCCAGCAGCGTAGCAGGGGATAATTCACCCCTCCACTTT.

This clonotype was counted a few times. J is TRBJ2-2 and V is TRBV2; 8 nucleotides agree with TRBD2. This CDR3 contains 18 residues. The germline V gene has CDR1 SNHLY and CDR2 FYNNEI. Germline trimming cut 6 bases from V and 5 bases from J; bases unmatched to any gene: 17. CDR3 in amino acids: CASSPPAGEPSGTGELFF. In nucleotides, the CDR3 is TGTGCCAGCAGCCCCCCAGCGGGGGAGCCCTCTGGGACCGGGGAGCTGTTTTTT.

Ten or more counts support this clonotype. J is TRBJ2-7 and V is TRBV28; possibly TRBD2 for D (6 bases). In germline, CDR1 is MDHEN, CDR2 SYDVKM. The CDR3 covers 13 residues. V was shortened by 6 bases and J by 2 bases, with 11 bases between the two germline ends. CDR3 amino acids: CASRGRETYEQYF. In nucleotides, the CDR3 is TGTGCCAGCAGAGGTCGGGAGACCTACGAGCAGTACTTC.

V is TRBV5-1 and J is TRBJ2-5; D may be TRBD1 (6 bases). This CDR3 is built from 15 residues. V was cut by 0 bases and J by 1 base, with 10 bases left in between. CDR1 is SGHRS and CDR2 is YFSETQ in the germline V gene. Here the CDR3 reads CASSLAQGSQETQYF. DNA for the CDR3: TGCGCCAGCAGCTTGGCACAGGGAAGCCAAGAGACCCAGTACTTC.

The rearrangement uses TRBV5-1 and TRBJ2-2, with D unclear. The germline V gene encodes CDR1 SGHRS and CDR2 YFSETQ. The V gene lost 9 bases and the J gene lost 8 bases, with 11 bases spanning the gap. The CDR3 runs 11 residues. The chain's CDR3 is CATLIRGELFF. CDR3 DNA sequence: TGCGCCACCCTGATCCGGGGGGAGCTGTTTTTT. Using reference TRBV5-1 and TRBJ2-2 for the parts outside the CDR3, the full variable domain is KAGVTQTPRYLIKTRGQQVTLSCSPISGHRSVSWYQQTPGQGLQFLFEYFSETQRNKGNFPGRFSGRQFSNSRSEMNVSTLELGDSALYLCATLIRGELFFGEGSRLTVL.

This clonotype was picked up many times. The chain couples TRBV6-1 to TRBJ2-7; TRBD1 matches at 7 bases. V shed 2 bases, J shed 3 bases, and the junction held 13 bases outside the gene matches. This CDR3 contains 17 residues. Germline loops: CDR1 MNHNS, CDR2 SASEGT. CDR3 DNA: TGTGCCAGCAGTGAATCGGCCACTGACAGGGTATTCTACGAGCAGTACTTC. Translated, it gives CASSESATDRVFYEQYF.

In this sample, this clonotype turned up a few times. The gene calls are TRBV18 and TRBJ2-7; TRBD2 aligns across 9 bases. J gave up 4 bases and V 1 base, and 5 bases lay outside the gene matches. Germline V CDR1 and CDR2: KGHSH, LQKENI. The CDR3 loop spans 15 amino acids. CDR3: CASSPLGGGGYEQYF. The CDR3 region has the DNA TGTGCCAGCTCACCACTCGGCGGGGGGGGATACGAGCAGTACTTC.

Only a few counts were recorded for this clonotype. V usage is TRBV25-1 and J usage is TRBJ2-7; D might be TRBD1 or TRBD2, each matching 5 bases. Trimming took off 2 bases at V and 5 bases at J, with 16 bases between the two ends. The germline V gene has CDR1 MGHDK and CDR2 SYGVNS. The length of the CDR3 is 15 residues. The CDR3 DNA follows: TGTGCCAGCAGTGAAAGGGGACCCCCGGTGCACGAGCAGTACTTC. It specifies CASSERGPPVHEQYF.

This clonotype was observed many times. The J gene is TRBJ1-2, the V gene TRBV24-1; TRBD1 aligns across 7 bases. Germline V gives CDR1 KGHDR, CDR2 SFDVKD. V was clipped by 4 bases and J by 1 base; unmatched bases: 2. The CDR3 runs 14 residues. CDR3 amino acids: CATSETGDNYGYTF. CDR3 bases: TGTGCCACCAGTGAAACAGGGGATAACTATGGCTACACCTTC.

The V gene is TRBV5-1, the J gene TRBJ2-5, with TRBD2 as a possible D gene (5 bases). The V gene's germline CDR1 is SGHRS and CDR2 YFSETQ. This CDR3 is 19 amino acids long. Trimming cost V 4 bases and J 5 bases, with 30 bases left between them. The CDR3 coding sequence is TGCGCCAGCAGCCCCCATGGGTCTAAGGACTGGAGCGCGATGGAGACCCAGTACTTC. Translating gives CASSPHGSKDWSAMETQYF.

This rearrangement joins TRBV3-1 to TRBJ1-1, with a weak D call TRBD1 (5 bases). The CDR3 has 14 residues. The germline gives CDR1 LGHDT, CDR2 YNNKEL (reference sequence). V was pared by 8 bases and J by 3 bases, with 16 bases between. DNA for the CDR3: TGTGCCAGCGGACCCACGGGGGTGGACACTGAAGCTTTCTTT. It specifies CASGPTGVDTEAFF.

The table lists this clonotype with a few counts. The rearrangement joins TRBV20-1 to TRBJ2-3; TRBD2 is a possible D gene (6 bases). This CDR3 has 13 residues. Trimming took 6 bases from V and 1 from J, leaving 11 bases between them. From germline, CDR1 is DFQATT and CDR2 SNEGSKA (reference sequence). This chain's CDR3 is CSATSPGTDTQYF. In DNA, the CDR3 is TGCAGTGCAACTAGCCCTGGCACAGATACGCAGTATTTT.

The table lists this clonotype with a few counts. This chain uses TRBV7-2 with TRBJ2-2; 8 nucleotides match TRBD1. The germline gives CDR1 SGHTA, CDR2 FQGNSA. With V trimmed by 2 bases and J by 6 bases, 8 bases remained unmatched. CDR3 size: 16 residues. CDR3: CASSLQGARSAGELFF. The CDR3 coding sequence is TGTGCCAGCAGCTTACAGGGGGCTAGAAGCGCCGGGGAGCTGTTTTTT.

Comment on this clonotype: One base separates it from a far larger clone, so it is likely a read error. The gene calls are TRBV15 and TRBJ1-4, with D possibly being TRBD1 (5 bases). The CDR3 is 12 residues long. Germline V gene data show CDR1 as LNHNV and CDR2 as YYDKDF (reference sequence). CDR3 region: CASRVSNVKLFF. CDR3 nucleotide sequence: TGTGCCAGCAGGGTTAGTAATGTAAAACTGTTTTTT.

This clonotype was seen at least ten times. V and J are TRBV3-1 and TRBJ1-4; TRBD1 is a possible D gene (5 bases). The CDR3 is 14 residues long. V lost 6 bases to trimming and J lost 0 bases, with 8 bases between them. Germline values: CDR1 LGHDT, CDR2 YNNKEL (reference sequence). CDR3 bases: TGTGCCAGCAGGGGACCTTCAACTAATGAAAAACTGTTTTTT. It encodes CASRGPSTNEKLFF.

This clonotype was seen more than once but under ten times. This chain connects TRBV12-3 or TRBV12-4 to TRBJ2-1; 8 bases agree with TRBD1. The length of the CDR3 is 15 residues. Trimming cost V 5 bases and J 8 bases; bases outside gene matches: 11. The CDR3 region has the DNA TGTGCCAGCAGTGGAGGACAGGGCGTATGGGATGAGCAGTTCTTC. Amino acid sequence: CASSGGQGVWDEQFF.

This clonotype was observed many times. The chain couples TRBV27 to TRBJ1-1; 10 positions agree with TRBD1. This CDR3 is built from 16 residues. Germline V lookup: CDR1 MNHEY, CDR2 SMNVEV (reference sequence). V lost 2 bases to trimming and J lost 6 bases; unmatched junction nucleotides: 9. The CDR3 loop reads CASSLVGQGIGAEAFF. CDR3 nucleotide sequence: TGTGCCAGCAGTTTAGTGGGACAGGGGATCGGCGCTGAAGCTTTCTTT.

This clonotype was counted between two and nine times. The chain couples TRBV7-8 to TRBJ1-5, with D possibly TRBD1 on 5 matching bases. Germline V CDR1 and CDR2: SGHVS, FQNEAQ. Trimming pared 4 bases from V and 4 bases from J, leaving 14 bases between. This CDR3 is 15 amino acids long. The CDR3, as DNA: TGTGCCAGCAGCTGGAACCGGGACCCTAATCAGCCCCAGCATTTT. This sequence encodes CASSWNRDPNQPQHF.